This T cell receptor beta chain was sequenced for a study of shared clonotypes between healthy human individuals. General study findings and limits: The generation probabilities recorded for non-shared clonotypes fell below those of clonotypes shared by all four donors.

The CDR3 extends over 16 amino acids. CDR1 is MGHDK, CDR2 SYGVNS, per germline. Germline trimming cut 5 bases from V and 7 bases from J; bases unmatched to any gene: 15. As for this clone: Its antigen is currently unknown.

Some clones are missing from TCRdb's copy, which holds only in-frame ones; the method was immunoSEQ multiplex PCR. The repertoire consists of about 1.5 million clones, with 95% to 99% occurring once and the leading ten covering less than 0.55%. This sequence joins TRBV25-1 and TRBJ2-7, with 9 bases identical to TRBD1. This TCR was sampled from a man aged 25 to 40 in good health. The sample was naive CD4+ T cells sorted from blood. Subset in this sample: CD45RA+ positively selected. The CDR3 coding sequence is TGTGCCAGCAGTTTAACAACAGGGGGCGCGCCGTCGGAGCAGTACTTC. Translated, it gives CASSLTTGGAPSEQYF.